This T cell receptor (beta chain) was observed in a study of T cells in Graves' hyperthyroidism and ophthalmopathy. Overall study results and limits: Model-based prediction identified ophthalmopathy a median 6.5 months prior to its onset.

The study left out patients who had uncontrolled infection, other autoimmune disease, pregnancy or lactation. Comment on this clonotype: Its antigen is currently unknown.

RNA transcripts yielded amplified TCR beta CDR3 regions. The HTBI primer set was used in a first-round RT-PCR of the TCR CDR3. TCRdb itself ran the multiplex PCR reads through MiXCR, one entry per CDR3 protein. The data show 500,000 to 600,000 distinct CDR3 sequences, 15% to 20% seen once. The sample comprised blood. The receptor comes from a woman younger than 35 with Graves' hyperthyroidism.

Written as DNA, the CDR3 is TGTGCCAGCCGGGGGGGTAGCGGAGGGGGAGAGCAGTACTTC. Its protein product is CASRGGSGGGEQYF. The genes are TRBV12-3 or TRBV12-4 and TRBJ2-7, with 8 bases lining up with TRBD2. The CDR3 is 14 residues long. Germline trimming cut 8 bases from V and 7 bases from J; bases unmatched to any gene: 13.